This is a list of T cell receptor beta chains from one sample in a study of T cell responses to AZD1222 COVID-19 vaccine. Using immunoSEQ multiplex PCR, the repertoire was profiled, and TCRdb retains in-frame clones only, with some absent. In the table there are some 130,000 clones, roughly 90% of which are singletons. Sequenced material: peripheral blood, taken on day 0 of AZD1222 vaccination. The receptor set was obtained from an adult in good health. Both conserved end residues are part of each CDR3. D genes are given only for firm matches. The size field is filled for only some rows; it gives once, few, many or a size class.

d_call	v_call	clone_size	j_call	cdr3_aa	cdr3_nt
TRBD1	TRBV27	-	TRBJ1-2	CASSETGGADYGYTF	TGTGCCAGCAGTGAAACAGGGGGCGCGGACTATGGCTACACCTTC
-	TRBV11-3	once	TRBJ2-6	CASSLWGGDSGANVLTF	TGTGCCAGCAGCTTATGGGGCGGGGACTCTGGGGCCAACGTCCTGACTTTC
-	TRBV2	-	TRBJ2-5	CASSEGRSQDPQYF	TGTGCCAGCAGTGAAGGGCGGAGTCAAGATCCCCAGTACTTC
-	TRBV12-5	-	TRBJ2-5	CASGPSPAQETQYF	TGTGCTAGTGGTCCCTCCCCCGCCCAAGAGACCCAGTACTTC
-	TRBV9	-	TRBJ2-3	CASSVGTDTQYF	TGTGCCAGCAGCGTTGGGACAGATACGCAGTATTTT
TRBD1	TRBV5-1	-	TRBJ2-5	CASSWRDREYQETQYF	TGCGCCAGCAGCTGGAGGGACAGGGAGTACCAAGAGACCCAGTACTTC
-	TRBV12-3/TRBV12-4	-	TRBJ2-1	CASSQGTPNEQFF	TGTGCCAGCAGCCAGGGGACACCAAATGAGCAGTTCTTC
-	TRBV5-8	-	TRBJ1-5	CASSLDPGLSNQPQHF	TGTGCCAGCAGCTTGGATCCAGGGCTAAGCAATCAGCCCCAGCATTTT
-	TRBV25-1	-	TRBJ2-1	CAVDTGYNEQFF	TGTGCCGTTGACACCGGTTACAATGAGCAGTTCTTC
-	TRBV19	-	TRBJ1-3	CASSAGPLLGSGNTIYF	TGTGCCAGTAGTGCCGGACCTTTACTGGGCTCTGGAAACACCATATATTTT
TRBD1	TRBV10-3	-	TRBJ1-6	CAISGDSGNSPLHF	TGTGCCATCAGCGGGGACAGCGGTAATTCACCCCTCCACTTT
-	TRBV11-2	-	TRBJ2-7	CASSLAGTSYEQYF	TGTGCCAGCAGCTTAGCGGGCACCTCCTACGAGCAGTACTTC
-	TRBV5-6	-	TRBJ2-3	CASSLGPGKGRGSTDTQYF	TGTGCCAGCAGCTTGGGTCCAGGGAAAGGGAGAGGGTCCACAGATACGCAGTATTTT
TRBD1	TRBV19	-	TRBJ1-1	CASSTSTGANTEAFF	TGTGCCAGTAGTACCTCGACAGGGGCGAACACTGAAGCTTTCTTT
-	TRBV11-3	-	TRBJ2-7	CASSLGPTASYEQYF	TGTGCCAGCAGCTTAGGCCCCACAGCCTCCTACGAGCAGTACTTC
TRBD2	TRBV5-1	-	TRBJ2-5	CASSSWSSGGIGETQYF	TGCGCCAGCAGCTCCTGGTCGAGCGGGGGTATCGGAGAGACCCAGTACTTC
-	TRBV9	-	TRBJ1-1	CASSVEGERTEAFF	TGTGCCAGCAGCGTAGAGGGGGAGAGGACTGAAGCTTTCTTT
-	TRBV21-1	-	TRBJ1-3	CASSKGLSGNTIYF	TGTGCCAGCAGCAAGGGTCTGTCCGGAAACACCATATATTTT
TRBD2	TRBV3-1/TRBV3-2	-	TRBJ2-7	CASSQVGGSPSYEQYF	TGTGCCAGCAGCCAAGTGGGCGGGAGCCCGTCCTACGAGCAGTACTTC
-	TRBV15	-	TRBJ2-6	CATSRGLWGANVLTF	TGTGCCACCAGCAGGGGTCTGTGGGGGGCCAACGTCCTGACTTTC
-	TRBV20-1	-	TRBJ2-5	CSLQETQYF	TGCAGCCTACAAGAGACCCAGTACTTC
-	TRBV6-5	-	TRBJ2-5	CASSYGSGRETQYF	TGTGCCAGCAGTTACGGGTCAGGGCGGGAGACCCAGTACTTC
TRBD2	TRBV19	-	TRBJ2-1	CASSFSRTSGRATGRARKFF	TGTGCCAGTAGTTTCTCACGGACTAGCGGGAGGGCCACGGGTCGAGCTCGGAAGTTCTTC
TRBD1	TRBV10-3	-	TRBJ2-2	CAISDTGGRTGELFF	TGTGCCATCAGTGACACAGGGGGACGCACCGGGGAGCTGTTTTTT
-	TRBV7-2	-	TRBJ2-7	CASSRDRPYEQYF	TGTGCCAGCAGCCGGGACCGACCTTACGAGCAGTACTTC
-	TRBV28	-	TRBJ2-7	CASSFARGQVHEQYF	TGTGCCAGCAGTTTCGCTCGGGGACAAGTCCACGAGCAGTACTTC
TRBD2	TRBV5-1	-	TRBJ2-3	CASSLGTSSDSTDTQYF	TGCGCCAGCAGCTTGGGGACTAGCTCAGATAGCACAGATACGCAGTATTTT
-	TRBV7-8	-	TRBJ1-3	CASSPDRVGNTIYF	TGTGCCAGCAGTCCCGATAGGGTGGGAAACACCATATATTTT
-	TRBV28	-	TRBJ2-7	CASSRDSYEQYF	TGTGCCAGCAGTCGGGACTCCTACGAGCAGTACTTC
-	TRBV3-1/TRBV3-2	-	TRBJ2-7	CASSQDDSSHEQYF	TGTGCCAGCAGCCAAGACGACAGTTCCCACGAGCAGTACTTC
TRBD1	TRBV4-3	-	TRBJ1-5	CASSQTGDGQPQHF	TGCGCCAGCAGCCAGACAGGGGATGGGCAGCCCCAGCATTTT
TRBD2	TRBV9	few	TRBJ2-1	CASSVVGRARGNEQFF	TGTGCCAGCAGCGTAGTGGGGAGGGCAAGGGGAAATGAGCAGTTCTTC
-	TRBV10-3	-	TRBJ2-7	CAICQPPAYEQYF	TGTGCCATCTGCCAGCCCCCGGCCTACGAGCAGTACTTC
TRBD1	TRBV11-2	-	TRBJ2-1	CASSLGTPGQGTINEQFF	TGTGCCAGCAGCTTAGGCACCCCTGGACAGGGTACAATCAATGAGCAGTTCTTC
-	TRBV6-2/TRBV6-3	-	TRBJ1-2	CASSSTGNRGYTF	TGTGCCAGCAGCTCCACAGGGAATCGTGGCTACACCTTC
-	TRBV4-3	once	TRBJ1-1	CASSQDEGQGHTEAFF	TGCGCCAGCAGCCAAGATGAGGGGCAGGGGCACACTGAAGCTTTCTTT
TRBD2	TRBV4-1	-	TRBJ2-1	CASSQVGAAGVRNEQFF	TGCGCCAGCAGCCAAGTTGGGGCAGCGGGAGTTCGAAATGAGCAGTTCTTC
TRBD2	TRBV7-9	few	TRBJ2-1	CASSLVSSGANEQFF	TGTGCCAGCAGCTTAGTTTCTAGCGGAGCTAATGAGCAGTTCTTC
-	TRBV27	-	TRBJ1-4	CASSLSLPGGWEKLFF	TGTGCCAGCAGTTTATCCTTGCCCGGGGGATGGGAAAAACTGTTTTTT
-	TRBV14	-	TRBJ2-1	CASSQAGVVEQFF	TGTGCCAGCAGCCAAGCGGGGGTGGTCGAGCAGTTCTTC